Listed below are T cell receptor beta chains from one sample, sequenced in a study of OX40 agonist ivuxolimab in advanced cancers. Measured with immunoSEQ multiplex PCR; TCRdb has only the in-frame clones, and not every one. The sample records under 85,000 clones, around nine tenths being singletons. The input for sequencing was CD4+ or CD8+ T cells sorted from blood, taken in a trial of the OX40 agonist ivuxolimab. The receptor source for this set is an adult with an advanced solid tumor such as melanoma, head and neck, liver or kidney cancer. The conserved cysteine and the conserved F or W are not part of the CDR3 here.

V: TRBV7-9; J: TRBJ1-5; CDR3: ASSSGAQPQH
V: TRBV2; J: TRBJ2-3; CDR3: ASSEDDTDTQY
V: TRBV7-2; J: TRBJ1-5; CDR3: ASSLRSGRNQPQH
V: TRBV18; J: TRBJ1-1; CDR3: ASSPLVSFAEAF
V: TRBV19; J: TRBJ2-7; CDR3: ASSMGQVGHYEQY
V: TRBV5-1; J: TRBJ1-1; CDR3: ASSLERQPNTEAF
V: TRBV6-7; J: TRBJ2-3; CDR3: ASSRRTDTQY
V: TRBV18; J: TRBJ1-2; CDR3: ASSPTALVDYGYT
V: TRBV18; J: TRBJ1-1; CDR3: ASSPGVNTEAF
V: TRBV14; J: TRBJ2-7; CDR3: ASSPMGSGALHEQY
V: TRBV7-2; J: TRBJ2-7; CDR3: ASSPHRDSNHQY
V: TRBV19; J: TRBJ1-2; CDR3: ASNQGTRLYGYT
V: TRBV2; J: TRBJ1-1; CDR3: ASELGRNTEAF
V: TRBV7-8; J: TRBJ1-1; CDR3: ASSLTDTEAF
V: TRBV7-2; J: TRBJ1-6; CDR3: ASSLGDGSRALH
V: TRBV11-2; J: TRBJ2-3; CDR3: ASSLSTDTQY
V: TRBV7-3; J: TRBJ2-1; CDR3: ASSTGLADNEQF
V: TRBV9; J: TRBJ2-5; CDR3: ASSAPTGGLQETQY
V: TRBV10-3; J: TRBJ1-2; CDR3: AITPGGAGYT
V: TRBV10-3; J: TRBJ2-7; CDR3: AISEQGWGAKSSYEQY
V: TRBV15; J: TRBJ1-3; CDR3: ATSRGPGGIDTIY
V: TRBV7-2; J: TRBJ2-1; CDR3: ASSLGNTVNEQF
V: TRBV9; J: TRBJ1-1; CDR3: ASSATGGTEAF
V: TRBV11-3; J: TRBJ2-1; CDR3: ASRRRLGRPYNEQF
V: TRBV15; J: TRBJ2-1; CDR3: ATSRRQGRQGQF
V: TRBV5-1; J: TRBJ2-1; CDR3: ASRPTGTSGDAEQF
V: TRBV5-1; J: TRBJ1-6; CDR3: ASRLTGHNSPLH
V: TRBV6-1; J: TRBJ2-7; CDR3: ASTTGSALNEQY
V: TRBV7-9; J: TRBJ2-1; CDR3: ASPGGGSYNEQF
V: TRBV7-2; J: TRBJ1-6; CDR3: ASSLGGSYNSPLH
V: TRBV7-2; J: TRBJ2-3; CDR3: ASSGRGQFTDTQY
V: TRBV5-6; J: TRBJ2-7; CDR3: ASSLTSTEQY
V: TRBV9; J: TRBJ1-4; CDR3: ASSAKPYEKLF
V: TRBV5-1; J: TRBJ2-5; CDR3: ASSPTGPEMETQY
V: TRBV18; J: TRBJ1-5; CDR3: ASSPGLGSNQPQH
V: TRBV7-3; J: TRBJ2-3; CDR3: ASSPSGVPTDTQY
V: TRBV5-1; J: TRBJ1-1; CDR3: ASSLDRANTEAF
V: TRBV19; J: TRBJ2-6; CDR3: ASNPPAGYGVLT
V: TRBV28; J: TRBJ1-2; CDR3: ASSSTPAGTEGYT
V: TRBV11-3; J: TRBJ2-5; CDR3: ASSLEGVETQY
V: TRBV6-5; J: TRBJ2-1; CDR3: ASRRDRGRVEQF
V: TRBV11-2; J: TRBJ1-2; CDR3: ASSLDPLNYGYT
V: TRBV25-1; J: TRBJ2-3; CDR3: ASSERKEGTQY
V: TRBV5-1; J: TRBJ2-6; CDR3: ASSLPGQGSGANVLT
V: TRBV11-1; J: TRBJ2-2; CDR3: ASSRGGLIGELF
V: TRBV5-5; J: TRBJ1-6; CDR3: ASSLGATNSPLH
V: TRBV7-9; J: TRBJ1-1; CDR3: ASNLQTGGNTEAF
V: TRBV12-5; J: TRBJ2-3; CDR3: ASGSGDSPRDTQY
V: TRBV4-1; J: TRBJ2-2; CDR3: ASSRGTAADGELF
V: TRBV6-6; J: TRBJ1-6; CDR3: ASSYSRRSPLH
V: TRBV5-1; J: TRBJ2-2; CDR3: ASSPAGVANTGELF
V: TRBV7-3; J: TRBJ2-3; CDR3: ASSLVGQFTDTQY
V: TRBV7-2; J: TRBJ2-7; CDR3: ASSTEFSYEQY
V: TRBV6-5; J: TRBJ2-2; CDR3: ASIGPNTGELF
V: TRBV9; J: TRBJ1-3; CDR3: ASSPGTSSGNTIY
V: TRBV15; J: TRBJ2-3; CDR3: ATSRVVSSRDTQY
V: TRBV19; J: TRBJ2-5; CDR3: ASSLRVRETQY
V: TRBV6-5; J: TRBJ1-5; CDR3: ASSRQGFSQPQH
V: TRBV5-4; J: TRBJ1-1; CDR3: ASSLDRAHTEAF